The clone carrying this T cell receptor beta chain was seen just once. Trimming cost V 2 bases and J 9 bases, with 11 bases left between them. Looked up from germline, CDR1 is LNHNV and CDR2 is YYDKDF (reference sequence). CDR3 length: 13 amino acids. This sample stems from a study of control samples from healthy donors and cancer patients. The data were produced by immunoSEQ multiplex PCR, yet TCRdb's version contains in-frame clones alone and is incomplete. Of 70,000 to 85,000 clones listed, 70% to 85% are singletons. Specimen: PBMCs. The clonotype was recovered from a man in his sixties with head and neck cancer. This chain uses TRBV15 with TRBJ1-5; TRBD1 is a possible D gene (5 bases). This CDR3 reads CATSRQGEGPQHF. CDR3 coding DNA: TGTGCCACCAGCAGACAGGGCGAGGGGCCCCAGCATTTT.